This TCR beta chain was retrieved from a study of CD8+CD57+ T cells in acquired aplastic anemia. Genomic DNA constituted the template upon which TCR beta VDJ and CDR3 profiling was performed. TCRdb fed the reads into MiXCR, producing one record per CDR3 protein. This table has about 160,000 distinct CDR3 sequences, 71% appearing once. The CDR3 contains 16 residues. V trimming: 4 bases; J trimming: 7 bases; junction bases outside the gene matches: 8. The germline gives CDR1 SGHTA, CDR2 FQGNSA. Sequencing involved patients with CD8+CD57+ cell expansion previously shown by flow cytometry. The V gene is TRBV7-2, the J gene TRBJ1-6; 9 nucleotides match TRBD1. The clonotype comes from a human donor with aplastic anemia. Input material: sorted CD4+, CD8+, or CD8+CD57+ T cells (not recorded which) from PBMCs. The CDR3, as DNA: TGTGCCAGCAGCTCCACAGGGGGCTGGATCAATTCACCCCTCCACTTT. This encodes CASSSTGGWINSPLHF.